This TCR beta chain appears in the sequencing data of a study of response to subunit inactivated influenza vaccine listed by TCRdb under 2018. Broadly, across the study: Deep quantitative profiling of the T cell receptor repertoire was used in the study to follow responses to a trivalent subunit inactivated influenza vaccine. What the study reported, not specific to this receptor: According to the authors, only a limited number of new T cells may be recruited by each seasonal influenza vaccination.

Library construction relied on RT-PCR. TCRdb names Illumina HiSeq 2500 as the instrument used. In-frame beta chains were kept once TCRdb had trimmed the public reads at Q25 with fastp and called clones with MiXCR. Entries are consolidated by CDR3 protein sequence, retaining the most common genes and DNA. The sample yields about 480,000 distinct CDR3 sequences; about an eighth were counted once. The top ten constitute approximately 14% of the sample. Deletion took 3 bases off V and 1 base off J, with a span of 9 bases between the germline ends. The CDR3 contains 13 residues, cysteine and phenylalanine counted. Of all the DNA, just the CDR3 is kept, 39 bases in frame from base 1. As encoded in the germline V gene (reference sequence), CDR1 is DFQATT while CDR2 is SNEGSKA. This clonotype was counted only a few times. The antigen this receptor binds is unknown. Per-base qualities were not stored, and no clone one base away is much larger.

The sample's time point, from its label and the paper: more than 35 days after influenza vaccine administration. This specimen was PBMCs from blood, taken roughly 45 days after vaccination. The V gene is TRBV20-1 and the J gene is TRBJ1-2, with no D gene named confidently. This receptor was obtained from a man aged 45-65 years who received an inactivated influenza vaccine. Donor details come from another sample of the same person, matched by shared clones. The sequence in DNA is TGCAGTGCTAGTCTACCCAATAACTATGGCTACACCTTC. This codes for CSASLPNNYGYTF.